This TCR beta chain appears in the sequencing data of a study of molecular identifiers for immune sequencing clone quantification. This clonotype has at least ten counts. Its matching antigen is unknown. Germline values: CDR1 LGHNA, CDR2 YSLEER. The V and J ends lost 0 bases and 3 bases respectively, with 9 bases between them. The CDR3 sequence is 14 residues long. Findings and limits, study-wide: More than 98% of effector molecules, versus under 1% of naive-cell molecules, belonged to clones above 20 RNA copies. Highly expanded clone sizes could be underestimated by identical TCR molecules that share a barcode.

From the PCR reads, TCRdb called clonotypes with MiXCR, one entry per CDR3 protein. The table has around 480,000 distinct CDR3 sequences, around 25% seen once; the top ten hold roughly 0.79%. The rearrangement links TRBV4-3 to TRBJ2-7; maybe TRBD1 (5 bases). The sequence was collected from a human donor in good health. Some libraries in this study had Jurkat cell RNA spiked in. Sequencing was done on a sample of naive CD8+ T cells from blood, with Jurkat cell RNA spiked in. Described subset: FACS-sorted CD8+CD4-CCR7+CD45RA+ naive T cells. In DNA, the CDR3 is TGCGCCAGCAGCCAAGAGGTCAGGGACTACGAGCAGTACTTC. It is translated as CASSQEVRDYEQYF.